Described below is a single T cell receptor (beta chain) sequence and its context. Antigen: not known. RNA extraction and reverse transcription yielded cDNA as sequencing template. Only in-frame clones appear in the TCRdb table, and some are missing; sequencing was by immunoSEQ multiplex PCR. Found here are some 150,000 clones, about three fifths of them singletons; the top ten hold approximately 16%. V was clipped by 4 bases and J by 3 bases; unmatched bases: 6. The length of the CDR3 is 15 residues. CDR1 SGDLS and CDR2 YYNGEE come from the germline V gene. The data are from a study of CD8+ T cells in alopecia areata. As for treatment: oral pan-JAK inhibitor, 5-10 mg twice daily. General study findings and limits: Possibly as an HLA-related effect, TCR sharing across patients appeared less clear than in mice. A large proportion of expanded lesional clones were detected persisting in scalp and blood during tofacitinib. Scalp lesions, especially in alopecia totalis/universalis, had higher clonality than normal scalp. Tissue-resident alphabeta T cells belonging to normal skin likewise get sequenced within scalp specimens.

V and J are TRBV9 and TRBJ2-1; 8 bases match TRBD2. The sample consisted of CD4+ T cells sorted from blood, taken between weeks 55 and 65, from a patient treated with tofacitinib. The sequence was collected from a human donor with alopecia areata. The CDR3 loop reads CASSTAGTSYNEQFF. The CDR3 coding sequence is TGTGCCAGCAGCACTGCCGGGACTAGCTACAATGAGCAGTTCTTC.